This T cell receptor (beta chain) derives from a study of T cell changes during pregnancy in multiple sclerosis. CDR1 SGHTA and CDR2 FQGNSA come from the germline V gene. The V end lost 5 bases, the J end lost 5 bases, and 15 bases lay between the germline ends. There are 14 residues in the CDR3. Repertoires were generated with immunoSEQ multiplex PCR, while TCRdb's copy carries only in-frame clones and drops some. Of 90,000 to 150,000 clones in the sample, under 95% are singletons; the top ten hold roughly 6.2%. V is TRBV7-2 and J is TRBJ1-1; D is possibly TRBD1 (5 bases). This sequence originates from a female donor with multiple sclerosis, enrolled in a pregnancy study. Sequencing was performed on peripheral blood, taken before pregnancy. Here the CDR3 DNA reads TGTGCCAGCAGCCCCCGTACGGGGGGAACTGAAGCTTTCTTT. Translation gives CASSPRTGGTEAFF.